This T cell receptor (beta chain) was sequenced during a study of beta chain features in type 1 diabetes (dated by TCRdb to between 2017 and 2018). In the study overall: Mean age, gender distribution, total cell number and subset yield did not differ between patients and healthy donors. Across all samples, some 110,000,000 sorted cells were examined, and cell number per subset correlated strongly with RNA yield. The study compared TCRB repertoires of sorted circulating CD4+ T cell subsets between recently diagnosed type 1 diabetes patients and matched healthy donors. Regulatory and stem cell-like memory subsets were isolated from only 8 patients and roughly eight healthy donors, whereas naive and central memory subsets came from all 30 or so donors. General conclusions and limits of the study: In all four CD4+ subsets, TCRB CDR3 length was moderately but significantly shorter in type 1 diabetes patients. Only small numbers of individuals were included in the HLA sub-analyses, which left unresolved whether HLA type had any influence on TCRB rearrangement. Because cDNA was sequenced instead of genomic DNA, highly expressing activated cells could be over-represented, though the groups showed no difference in activation or CD3 levels. At VDJ recombination sites, patients with type 1 diabetes made fewer insertions and deleted more nucleotides, a pattern implying thymic rearrangement abnormalities. Naive, central memory and regulatory TCRB repertoires appeared to be more alike among patients than among healthy donors. PCR may preferentially amplify shorter templates, but because patient and control samples were amplified and corrected together, any resulting skew would affect both groups equally.

The entire isolated RNA was reverse transcribed using the High Capacity cDNA Reverse Transcription Kit, and thus expressed TCRB transcripts were sequenced. Survey-depth immunoSEQ sequencing was performed on stem cell-like memory T cell samples, with an average of about 1.01 million total reads per sample. Sorted cells were lysed in RLT buffer and RNA was extracted with DNase-treated RNeasy Micro or Mini kits, depending on cell number. Each cell subset was processed separately to prevent cross-contamination, with patient and healthy donor samples processed together. The immunoSEQ multiplex PCR was used to amplify TCRB sequences from cDNA, yielding 87-bp fragments that span the CDR3 region. Sequencing of the amplicons was performed on the Illumina HiSeq platform. As for how the authors treated the data: Synthetic template baselines were used to correct PCR bias computationally, reads within Hamming distance 2 were collapsed together, and singletons that could not be merged were discarded. By aligning reads against IMGT, V, D and J genes, CDR3 length, and insertions or deletions at six rearrangement sites were assigned. Within each subset, clonotype counts were normalized to sorted cell number, and only after that were true diversity and Gini coefficients computed with the tcR R package. The overlap coefficient, calculated on TCRB nucleotide sequences, was used to quantify repertoire sharing. TCRdb provides this immuneACCESS table in a form limited to in-frame rearrangements. Some clones are lacking; in checked studies, under half of them reflect an unresolved V gene, and why the rest are absent is not known. The D gene and trimming were derived from the DNA, and the V and J assignments and clone size from that table. The sample table lists roughly 45,000 clones, 50% of them with a count of one. In total, the top ten clones hold 0.25% of the sample.

As to this clone: Its specific antigen is unknown. No much larger clonotype is one base removed from it; base qualities were not supplied.

Including cysteine and phenylalanine, the CDR3 has 15 amino acids. Solely the CDR3 DNA is kept, with 45 bases framed from the first base. Unmatched junction bases come to 4, with V trimmed by 0 bases and J by 1 base. Sequences SGDLS (CDR1) and YYNGEE (CDR2) are obtained from the germline V gene. From each donor, a single peripheral blood sample of about 110 mL on average was drawn into heparinised tubes. A BD FACSAria II and a panel including CD45RO, CCR7, CD25, CD127, CD95 and CD27 were used to sort naive, central memory, regulatory and stem cell-like memory CD4+ T cells. All sorted populations exceeded 98% purity. Right away, PBMCs were isolated by Lymphoprep density gradient centrifugation and were stained directly, with no culture step. Samples were stained and sorted in pairs, with one healthy donor and one patient per experiment, so that batch effects were minimized.

Input material: stem cell memory CD4+ T cells from blood. The cell subset or site label of this sample denotes: stem cell-like memory CD4+ T cells. The receptor was derived from a woman between 25 and 40 years old in good health. The sequence joins TRBV9 to TRBJ2-7, with TRBD2 matching 7 junction bases. The DNA reads TGTGCCAGCAGCGTAGTGGCTAGCGGATCCTACGAGCAGTACTTC. This gives the protein CASSVVASGSYEQYF.